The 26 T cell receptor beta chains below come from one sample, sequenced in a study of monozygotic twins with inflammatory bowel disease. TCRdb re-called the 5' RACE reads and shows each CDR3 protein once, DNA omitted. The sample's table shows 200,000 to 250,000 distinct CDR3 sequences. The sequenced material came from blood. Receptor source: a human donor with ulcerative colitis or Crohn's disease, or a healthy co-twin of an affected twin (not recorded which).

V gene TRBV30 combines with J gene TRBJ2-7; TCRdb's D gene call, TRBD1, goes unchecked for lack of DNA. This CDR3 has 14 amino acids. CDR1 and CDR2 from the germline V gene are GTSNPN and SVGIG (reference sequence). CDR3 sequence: CAWTPGTGADEQYF.

The CDR3 region is CASSLALGGKETQYF. V is TRBV7-9 and J is TRBJ2-5; lacking DNA, the TRBD1 call made by TCRdb goes unchecked. Germline V CDR1 and CDR2: SEHNR, FQNEAQ (reference sequence). This CDR3 has 15 residues. The full variable domain, with the rest looked up from reference TRBV7-9 and TRBJ2-5, is DTGVSQNPRHKITKRGQNVTFRCDPISEHNRLYWYRQTLGQGPEFLTYFQNEAQLEKSRLLSDRFSAERPKGSFSTLEIQRTEQGDSAMYLCASSLALGGKETQYFGPGTRLLVL.

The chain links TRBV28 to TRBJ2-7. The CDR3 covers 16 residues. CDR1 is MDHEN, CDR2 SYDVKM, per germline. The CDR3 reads CASLSLKGPVRREQYF.

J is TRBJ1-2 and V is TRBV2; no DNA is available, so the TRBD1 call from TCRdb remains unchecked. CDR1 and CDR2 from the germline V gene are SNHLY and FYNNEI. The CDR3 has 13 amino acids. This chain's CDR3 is CASSVDRERGYTF.

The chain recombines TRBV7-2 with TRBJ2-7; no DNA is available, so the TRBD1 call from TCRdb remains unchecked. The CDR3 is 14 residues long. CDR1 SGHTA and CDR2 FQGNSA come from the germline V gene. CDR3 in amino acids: CASNPGTGYYEQYF.

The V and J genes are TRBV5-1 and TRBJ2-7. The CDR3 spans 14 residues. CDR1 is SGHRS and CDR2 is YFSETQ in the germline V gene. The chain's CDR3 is CASSLDRSSYEQYF.

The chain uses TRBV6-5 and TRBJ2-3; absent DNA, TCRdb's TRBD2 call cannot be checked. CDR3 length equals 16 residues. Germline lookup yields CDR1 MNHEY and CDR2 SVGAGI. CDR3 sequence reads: CASSYFSGGGTDTQYF.

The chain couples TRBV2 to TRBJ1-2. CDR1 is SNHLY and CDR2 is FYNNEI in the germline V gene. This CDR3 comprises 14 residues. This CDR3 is CASSEQRSNYGYTF.

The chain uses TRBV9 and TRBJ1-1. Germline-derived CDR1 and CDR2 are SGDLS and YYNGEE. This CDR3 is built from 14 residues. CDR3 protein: CASSVGETYTEAFF.

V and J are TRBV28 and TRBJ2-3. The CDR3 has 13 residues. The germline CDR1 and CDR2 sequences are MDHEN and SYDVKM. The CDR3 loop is CASSSAATDTQYF.

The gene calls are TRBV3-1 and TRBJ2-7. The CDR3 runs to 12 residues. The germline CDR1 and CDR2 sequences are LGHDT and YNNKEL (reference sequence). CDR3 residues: CASSPRQGEQYF.

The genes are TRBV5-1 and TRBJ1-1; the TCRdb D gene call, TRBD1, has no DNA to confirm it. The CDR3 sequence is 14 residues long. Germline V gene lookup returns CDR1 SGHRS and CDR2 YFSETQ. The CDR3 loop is CASSLLDRDTEAFF.

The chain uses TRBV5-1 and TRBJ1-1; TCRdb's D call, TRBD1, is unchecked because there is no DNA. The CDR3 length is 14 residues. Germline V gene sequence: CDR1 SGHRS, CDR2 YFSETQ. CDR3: CASSPGGQNTEAFF.

This CDR3 is CASSFGTEIAQYF. J is TRBJ2-7 and V is TRBV7-8; TCRdb's D call of TRBD2 is untestable without DNA. CDR3 length: 13 residues. Germline CDR1 SGHVS, CDR2 FQNEAQ.

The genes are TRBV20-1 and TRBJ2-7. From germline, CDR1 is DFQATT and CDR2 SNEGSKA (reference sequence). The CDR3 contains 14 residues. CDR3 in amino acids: CSARGRTATYEQYF.

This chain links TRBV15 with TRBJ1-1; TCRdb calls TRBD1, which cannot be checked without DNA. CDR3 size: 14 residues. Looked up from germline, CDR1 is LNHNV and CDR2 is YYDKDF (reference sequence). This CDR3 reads CATSRENRGTEAFF. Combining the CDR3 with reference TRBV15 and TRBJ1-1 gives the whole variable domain DAMVIQNPRYQVTQFGKPVTLSCSQTLNHNVMYWYQQKSSQAPKLLFHYYDKDFNNEADTPDNFQSRRPNTSFCFLDIRSPGLGDTAMYLCATSRENRGTEAFFGQGTRLTVV.

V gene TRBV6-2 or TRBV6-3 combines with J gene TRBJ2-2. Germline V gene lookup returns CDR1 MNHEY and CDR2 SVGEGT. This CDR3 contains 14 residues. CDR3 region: CATSWRANTGELFF.

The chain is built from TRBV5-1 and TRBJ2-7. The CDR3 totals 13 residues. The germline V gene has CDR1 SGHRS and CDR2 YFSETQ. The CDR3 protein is CASSLVQNYEQYF.

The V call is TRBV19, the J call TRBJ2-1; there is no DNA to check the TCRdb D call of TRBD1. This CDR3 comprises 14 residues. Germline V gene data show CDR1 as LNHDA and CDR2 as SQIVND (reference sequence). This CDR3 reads CASQNGQGYNEQFF.

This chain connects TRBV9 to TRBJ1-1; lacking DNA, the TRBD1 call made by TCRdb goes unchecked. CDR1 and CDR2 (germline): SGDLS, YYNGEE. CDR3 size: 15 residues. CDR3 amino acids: CASSALGETSTEAFF.

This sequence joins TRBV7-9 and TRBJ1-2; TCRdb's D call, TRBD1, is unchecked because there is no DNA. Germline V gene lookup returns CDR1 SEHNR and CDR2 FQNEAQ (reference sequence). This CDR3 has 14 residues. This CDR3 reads CASKRQGTNYGYTF.

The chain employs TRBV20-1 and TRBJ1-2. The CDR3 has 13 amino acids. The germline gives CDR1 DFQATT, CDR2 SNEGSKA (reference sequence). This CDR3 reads CSARATSFYGYTF.

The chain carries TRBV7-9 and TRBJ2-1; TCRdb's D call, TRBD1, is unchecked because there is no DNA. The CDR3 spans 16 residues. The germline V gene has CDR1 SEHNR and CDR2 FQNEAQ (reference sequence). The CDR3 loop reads CASSPTGTGSIYEQFF.

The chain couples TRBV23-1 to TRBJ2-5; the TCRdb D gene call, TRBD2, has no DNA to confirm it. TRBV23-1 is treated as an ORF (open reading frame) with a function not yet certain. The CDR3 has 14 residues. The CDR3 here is CASSQSFEGKTQYF.

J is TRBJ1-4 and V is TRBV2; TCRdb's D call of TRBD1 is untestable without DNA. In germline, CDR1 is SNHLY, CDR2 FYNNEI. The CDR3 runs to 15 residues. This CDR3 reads CASTRTGTGNEKLFF.

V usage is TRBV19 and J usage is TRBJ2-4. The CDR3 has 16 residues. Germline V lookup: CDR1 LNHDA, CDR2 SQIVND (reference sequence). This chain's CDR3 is CASSIGGGLAKNIQYF.